The present T cell receptor (beta chain) was sequenced within a study of T cell responses to AZD1222 COVID-19 vaccine. Study findings and constraints: Researchers took repertoire samples only after the peak T cell response had come.

In germline, CDR1 is SEHNR, CDR2 FQNEAQ (reference sequence). After removal of 5 bases from V and 6 bases from J, the junction contained 10 bases not matched to a gene. This CDR3 comprises 16 residues. With regard to this clone: Antigen unknown.

The protocol was immunoSEQ multiplex PCR, while the TCRdb copy is restricted to in-frame clones and leaves out a portion. In the table there are around 150,000 clones, about 92% of which are singletons. The receptor was derived from an adult who received the AZD1222 COVID-19 vaccine. The chain links TRBV7-9 to TRBJ2-4, with 10 bases matching TRBD1. The sequencing used peripheral blood, collected 28 days after the second AZD1222 dose. In DNA, the CDR3 is TGTGCCAGCAGCCTCATAGGGACAGGGGCTTCAAACATTCAGTACTTC. It codes for CASSLIGTGASNIQYF.